These 23 T cell receptor beta chains came from one sample sequenced in a study of radiation and T cells in renal cell carcinoma (dated by TCRdb to about 2020). Library preparation was by the immunoSEQ multiplex PCR assay. TCRdb holds this immuneACCESS table with in-frame rearrangements only. Some clones are missing; in checked studies, unresolved V genes explain under half, and the rest has no known cause. A total of 140,000 to 150,000 clones appear in this sample, roughly nine tenths of them only once. The ten largest clones represent around 4.4% of the sample. The intended sense of this specimen's time point label: baseline pretreatment blood. This specimen's treatment or condition label, interpreted: 15 Gy SBRT to primary tumor, nephrectomy 4 weeks later. The sample consisted of blood, taken from a patient whose treatment included radiotherapy and nephrectomy. The receptor source for this set is a woman aged 70 to 79 with renal cell carcinoma.

This chain uses TRBV4-1 with TRBJ2-2, with D hard to call. Trimming stripped 1 base from V and 0 bases from J, with 9 bases between. The CDR3 totals 16 residues. Germline-derived CDR1 and CDR2 are MGHRA and YSYEKL. The CDR3 DNA reads as TGCGCCAGCAGCCAAGTAAAGGTCGCGAACACCGGGGAGCTGTTTTTT. Protein sequence: CASSQVKVANTGELFF.

V gene TRBV18 combines with J gene TRBJ1-1, with a possible D match to TRBD1 (5 bases). Germline lookup yields CDR1 KGHSH and CDR2 LQKENI. This CDR3 is 15 amino acids long. V lost 3 bases to trimming and J lost 0 bases, with 11 bases between them. CDR3 region: CASSPTDTLNTEAFF. CDR3 sequence (DNA): TGTGCCAGCTCACCGACGGACACTCTGAACACTGAAGCTTTCTTT.

The CDR3 protein is CASSPGRPVYEQYF. CDR3 bases: TGTGCCAGCAGCCCGGGGAGGCCCGTTTACGAGCAGTACTTC. J is TRBJ2-7 and V is TRBV7-2; D is perhaps TRBD2 (6 bases). V was clipped by 5 bases and J by 4 bases, with 15 bases between them. The CDR3 is made up of 14 amino acids. Germline loops: CDR1 SGHTA, CDR2 FQGNSA.

The chain combines TRBV7-3 with TRBJ2-2; D ambiguous. Per germline, CDR1 SGHTA and CDR2 FQGTGA. CDR3 length: 14 residues. Trimming left V 5 bases short and J 6 bases short, with 13 bases between. The CDR3 sequence: CASSRTAPSGELFF. The CDR3 DNA sequence: TGTGCCAGCAGCCGAACGGCTCCCTCCGGGGAGCTGTTTTTT.

This clone was seen a single time. This chain connects TRBV19 to TRBJ2-7; no firm D call. V dropped 5 bases and J dropped 2 bases, with 10 bases sitting between them. The germline V gene has CDR1 LNHDA and CDR2 SQIVND (reference sequence). The CDR3 extends over 13 amino acids. The CDR3 spells CASSHGKTYEQYF. CDR3 nucleotides: TGTGCCAGTAGTCATGGCAAAACCTACGAGCAGTACTTC.

This chain joins TRBV6-5 and TRBJ1-2; D might be TRBD1 (5 bases). Germline CDR1 and CDR2: MNHEY and SVGAGI. The CDR3 loop spans 15 amino acids. Trimming stripped 0 bases from V and 0 bases from J, with 8 bases between. As DNA, the CDR3 is TGTGCCAGCAGTTACTCGGAAGGGGCTAACTATGGCTACACCTTC. It is translated as CASSYSEGANYGYTF.

The chain carries TRBV18 and TRBJ1-5; 8 positions agree with TRBD1. Germline lookup yields CDR1 KGHSH and CDR2 LQKENI. The V gene end was trimmed by 2 bases and the J gene end by 8 bases; junction bases not matched to a gene: 5. There are 14 residues in the CDR3. As DNA, the CDR3 is TGTGCCAGCTCACCAAGGACAGGGAAAGAGCCCCAGCATTTT. Its protein product is CASSPRTGKEPQHF.

Only one count was recorded for this clone. V usage is TRBV5-6 and J usage is TRBJ1-1; D is ambiguous. Germline V CDR1 and CDR2: SGHDT, YYEEEE. The CDR3 covers 13 residues. V was cut by 2 bases and J by 5 bases, with 10 bases left in between. CDR3 loop: CASSFNAGTEAFF. DNA of the CDR3: TGTGCCAGCAGCTTTAATGCGGGAACTGAAGCTTTCTTT.

The chain employs TRBV28 and TRBJ1-2, with 8 bases fitting TRBD1. Germline values: CDR1 MDHEN, CDR2 SYDVKM. This CDR3 has 14 amino acids. The V segment lost 6 bases and the J segment 3 bases; nucleotides outside the gene matches: 6. This CDR3 is CASSQDRVYYGYTF. In DNA, the CDR3 is TGTGCCAGCAGCCAGGACAGGGTTTACTATGGCTACACCTTC.

The gene calls are TRBV19 and TRBJ1-6; D may be TRBD1 (6 bases). Trimming took off 11 bases at V and 9 bases at J, with 20 bases between the two ends. This CDR3 is 14 amino acids long. The V gene's germline CDR1 is LNHDA and CDR2 SQIVND (reference sequence). The CDR3 spells CAGGSQQGGSPLHF. CDR3 nucleotides: TGTGCCGGAGGGAGCCAACAGGGTGGTTCACCCCTCCACTTT.

This chain links TRBV7-9 with TRBJ2-5, with 9 bases identical to TRBD1. CDR1 is SEHNR and CDR2 is FQNEAQ in the germline V gene (reference sequence). The V and J ends lost 8 bases and 3 bases, in that order; junction bases with no gene match: 7. The CDR3 loop spans 14 amino acids. The CDR3 DNA reads as TGTGCCAGCCTCCAACAGGGGGCAGAAGAGACCCAGTACTTC. It codes for CASLQQGAEETQYF. Full variable domain (remainder filled in from reference TRBV7-9 and TRBJ2-5): DTGVSQNPRHKITKRGQNVTFRCDPISEHNRLYWYRQTLGQGPEFLTYFQNEAQLEKSRLLSDRFSAERPKGSFSTLEIQRTEQGDSAMYLCASLQQGAEETQYFGPGTRLLVL.

The chain joins TRBV30 to TRBJ2-5, with 8 bases fitting TRBD1. The J call may be in error: the DNA end matches TRBJ2-7 better. The V gene's germline CDR1 is GTSNPN and CDR2 SVGIG (reference sequence). The CDR3 is 15 amino acids. CDR3 in amino acids: CAWSVLRTGTYEQYF. The CDR3 region has the DNA TGTGCCTGGAGTGTACTAAGGACAGGGACCTACGAGCAGTACTTC.

The CDR3 spells CSVGPTSEQFF. The DNA of the CDR3 is TGCAGCGTGGGACCCACTAGTGAGCAGTTCTTC. The chain recombines TRBV29-1 with TRBJ2-1, with D perhaps assigned TRBD1 or TRBD2 (5 bases each). V was trimmed by 6 bases and J by 9 bases, leaving 12 bases between them. CDR3 length: 11 amino acids. In germline, CDR1 is SQVTM, CDR2 ANQGSEA.

This chain joins TRBV9 and TRBJ1-2; D is ambiguous. The CDR3 contains 14 residues. The V gene lost 3 bases and the J gene lost 6 bases, with 15 bases spanning the gap. Germline-derived CDR1 and CDR2 are SGDLS and YYNGEE. CDR3 sequence: CASSGGWGDDGYTF. As DNA, the CDR3 is TGTGCCAGCAGCGGAGGATGGGGAGATGATGGCTACACCTTC. Filled out from reference TRBV9 and TRBJ1-2, the complete variable domain reads DSGVTQTPKHLITATGQRVTLRCSPRSGDLSVYWYQQSLDQGLQFLIQYYNGEERAKGNILERFSAQQFPDLHSELNLSSLELGDSALYFCASSGGWGDDGYTFGSGTRLTVV.

The chain uses TRBV19 and TRBJ1-2; 7 bases fit TRBD1. Germline lookup yields CDR1 LNHDA and CDR2 SQIVND (reference sequence). J gave up 4 bases and V 5 bases, and 7 bases lay outside the gene matches. This CDR3 spans 14 amino acids. CDR3 DNA: TGTGCCAGTAGTCCGCTAGACAGGGTCTATGGCTACACCTTC. It yields the protein CASSPLDRVYGYTF.

This sequence joins TRBV19 and TRBJ1-5, with D hard to call. The CDR3 covers 16 residues. Trimming removed 2 bases at V and 1 base at J, with 12 bases between. The germline gives CDR1 LNHDA, CDR2 SQIVND (reference sequence). The CDR3 protein is CASSIIKLASNQPQHF. CDR3 nucleotides: TGTGCCAGTAGTATAATAAAGTTGGCAAGCAATCAGCCCCAGCATTTT. The whole variable domain, remainder taken from reference TRBV19 and TRBJ1-5, is DGGITQSPKYLFRKEGQNVTLSCEQNLNHDAMYWYRQDPGQGLRLIYYSQIVNDFQKGDIAEGYSVSREKKESFPLTVTSAQKNPTAFYLCASSIIKLASNQPQHFGDGTRLSIL.

This sequence joins TRBV5-6 and TRBJ1-2; D uncertain. The germline V gene encodes CDR1 SGHDT and CDR2 YYEEEE. Trimming took off 3 bases at V and 8 bases at J, with 11 bases between the two ends. CDR3 length: 12 residues. CDR3 in DNA: TGTGCCAGCAGCTGGCAGATGGGAGGCTACACCTTC. Amino acid sequence: CASSWQMGGYTF.

This rearrangement joins TRBV23-1 to TRBJ2-6; D tentatively fits TRBD1 or TRBD2 (5 bases each). TRBV23-1 falls under the ORF class, with uncertain function. Trimming pared 3 bases from V and 0 bases from J, leaving 21 bases between. The CDR3 is made up of 20 amino acids. CDR3 nucleotides: TGCGCCAGCAGTCATCCGACTCAGGGACCACAACTCTCTGGGGCCAACGTCCTGACTTTC. This codes for CASSHPTQGPQLSGANVLTF.

The rearrangement uses TRBV30 and TRBJ2-7; no reliable D call. Trimming removed 0 bases at V and 2 bases at J, with 11 bases between. Germline values: CDR1 GTSNPN, CDR2 SVGIG (reference sequence). This CDR3 has 14 amino acids. CDR3 sequence (DNA): TGTGCCTGGAGTGTAAATAGGCAAGCCTACGAGCAGTACTTC. Its protein product is CAWSVNRQAYEQYF.

V gene TRBV11-3 combines with J gene TRBJ2-2, with D possibly being TRBD1 (6 bases). Deletions cut 11 bases from V and 0 bases from J, with 13 bases between. There are 14 residues in the CDR3. Germline V CDR1 and CDR2: SGHNT, YENEEA. The CDR3 loop reads CALRGSANTGELFF. CDR3 DNA: TGTGCCCTCAGGGGTTCTGCGAACACCGGGGAGCTGTTTTTT.

This sequence joins TRBV29-1 and TRBJ2-7, with 8 bases that match TRBD1. CDR1 SQVTM and CDR2 ANQGSEA come from the germline V gene. Trimming removed 6 bases from V and 4 bases from J; junction bases left unmatched: 8. This CDR3 contains 13 residues. The CDR3 sequence is CSVTGQGLYEQYF. The DNA for the CDR3 is TGCAGCGTCACCGGACAGGGCCTTTACGAGCAGTACTTC.

This chain uses TRBV11-1 with TRBJ2-7; unclear D gene. V lost 6 bases and J lost 3, with 12 bases in between. This CDR3 has 13 amino acids. CDR1 SGHAT and CDR2 FQDESV come from the germline V gene (reference sequence). The CDR3 loop reads CASSPPDGYEQYF. The CDR3 DNA is TGTGCCAGCAGTCCCCCGGATGGCTACGAGCAGTACTTC.

V is TRBV19 and J is TRBJ2-1, with D perhaps given as TRBD1 or TRBD2 (5 bases each). The germline CDR1 and CDR2 sequences are LNHDA and SQIVND (reference sequence). The CDR3 extends over 12 amino acids. Deletions cut 6 bases from V and 5 bases from J, with 8 bases between. CDR3 DNA sequence: TGTGCCAGTAGGGGACGGAACAATGAGCAGTTCTTC. It encodes CASRGRNNEQFF.